A single sample gave rise to the 14 T cell receptor beta chains below, sequenced in a study of blood T cell repertoires in COVID-19 (dated by TCRdb to the early 2020s). The method was the immunoSEQ multiplex PCR assay. Drawn from immuneACCESS, this table holds only the in-frame rearrangements with V and J called that TCRdb kept. Clones are partly lost; checked studies trace under half to an unresolved V gene and leave the rest unexplained. Within this sample are 250,000 to 300,000 clones, with approximately 89% of them counted one time only. About 2% of the sample is taken by the ten largest. The sample taken for sequencing was peripheral blood. The receptors come from a woman in her twenties or thirties with COVID-19, enrolled during active disease.

The rearrangement uses TRBV5-1 and TRBJ1-1; D unclear. Germline V gene data show CDR1 as SGHRS and CDR2 as YFSETQ. This CDR3 has 15 amino acids. The V and J ends lost 4 bases and 3 bases respectively, with 16 bases between them. The CDR3 bases are TGCGCCAGCAGCCCGCTGGGAGGGCGGGACACTGAAGCTTTCTTT. Encoded protein: CASSPLGGRDTEAFF. Filled out from reference TRBV5-1 and TRBJ1-1, the complete variable domain reads KAGVTQTPRYLIKTRGQQVTLSCSPISGHRSVSWYQQTPGQGLQFLFEYFSETQRNKGNFPGRFSGRQFSNSRSEMNVSTLELGDSALYLCASSPLGGRDTEAFFGQGTRLTVV.

This chain links TRBV3-1 (or the pseudogene TRBV3-2) with TRBJ1-4; D is perhaps TRBD1 (5 bases). Germline CDR1 and CDR2: LGHDT and YNNKEL (reference sequence). Deletions cut 7 bases from V and 4 bases from J, with 13 bases between. CDR3 length: 14 amino acids. In nucleotides, the CDR3 is TGTGCCAGCACTCCGGGGGGTTATAATGAAAAACTGTTTTTT. Its protein product is CASTPGGYNEKLFF.

This clone was recorded only once. The V gene is TRBV19, the J gene TRBJ1-1; 8 bases line up with TRBD1. The CDR3 runs 15 residues. Looked up from germline, CDR1 is LNHDA and CDR2 is SQIVND (reference sequence). The ends lost 3 bases at V and 6 bases at J; junction bases unmatched: 9. The CDR3 bases are TGTGCCAGTAGTATGGATGGGACAGGAACGTCTGAAGCTTTCTTT. Translated, it gives CASSMDGTGTSEAFF.

The rearrangement joins TRBV25-1 to TRBJ2-2, with TRBD2 matching over 7 bases. V lost 8 bases to trimming and J lost 1 base; unmatched junction nucleotides: 7. Germline V gene sequence: CDR1 MGHDK, CDR2 SYGVNS. The CDR3 has 15 amino acids. The CDR3 loop reads CASGTGTKNTGELFF. As DNA, the CDR3 is TGTGCCAGCGGAACCGGGACTAAGAACACCGGGGAGCTGTTTTTT.

This chain uses TRBV5-4 with TRBJ1-1; 10 nucleotides align to TRBD1. The CDR3 consists of 15 residues. Trimming cost V 4 bases and J 5 bases; bases outside gene matches: 8. Germline V CDR1 and CDR2: SGHNT, YYREEE (reference sequence). CDR3 sequence reads: CASSLWTGGRTEAFF. The CDR3 DNA sequence: TGTGCCAGCAGCCTCTGGACAGGGGGTCGAACTGAAGCTTTCTTT.

The table lists this clone with a count of one. This chain links TRBV7-2 with TRBJ1-1; D ambiguous. V lost 3 bases to trimming and J lost 2 bases, with 4 bases between them. Germline CDR1 and CDR2: SGHTA and FQGNSA. The length of the CDR3 is 12 residues. The CDR3 sequence is CASSFSNTEAFF. The CDR3 DNA reads as TGTGCCAGCAGCTTTTCTAACACTGAAGCTTTCTTT.

The chain uses TRBV10-2 and TRBJ1-6, with D possibly being TRBD1 (5 bases). Trimming removed 0 bases at V and 7 bases at J, with 19 bases between. The germline V gene has CDR1 WSHSY and CDR2 SAAADI. The CDR3 covers 18 residues. The CDR3 nucleotides read TGCGCCAGCAGTGAGTCGATCGTCGGGGGGGGATACAATTCACCCCTCCACTTT. The encoded protein is CASSESIVGGGYNSPLHF.

This clone has just one count. The rearrangement uses TRBV5-1 and TRBJ2-7, with TRBD1 matching 8 bases. Germline CDR1 reads SGHRS; CDR2 reads YFSETQ. CDR3 size: 14 residues. The V gene end was trimmed by 1 base and the J gene end by 6 bases; junction bases not matched to a gene: 6. The CDR3 region is CASSLTQGAGEQYF. The CDR3 DNA sequence: TGCGCCAGCAGCTTGACCCAGGGGGCAGGCGAGCAGTACTTC.

V is TRBV25-1 and J is TRBJ2-1; TRBD2 is a possible D gene (6 bases). The V gene lost 6 bases and the J gene lost 8 bases, with 14 bases spanning the gap. The germline V gene encodes CDR1 MGHDK and CDR2 SYGVNS. The CDR3 runs to 13 residues. DNA for the CDR3: TGTGCCAGCAGCCGAGGAGGGGAGCATGAGCAGTTCTTC. Translated, it gives CASSRGGEHEQFF.

This clone was counted only a few times. This chain's CDR3 is CASSINTDTQYF. DNA of the CDR3: TGTGCCAGCAGTATAAACACAGATACGCAGTATTTT. This chain uses TRBV2 with TRBJ2-3; the D is unclear. Germline assignment: CDR1 SNHLY and CDR2 FYNNEI. The CDR3 sequence is 12 residues long. Trimming removed 5 bases from V and 2 bases from J, with 5 bases in between.

This clone turned up a few times. V and J are TRBV3-1 (or the pseudogene TRBV3-2) and TRBJ2-3; the D gene is possibly TRBD2 (6 bases). V lost 0 bases and J 3 bases, leaving 13 bases between the germline ends. The CDR3 runs to 16 residues. CDR1 is LGHDT, CDR2 YNNKEL, per germline (reference sequence). Here the CDR3 DNA reads TGTGCCAGCAGCCAAGAACGCGGGATCGGGACAGATACGCAGTATTTT. Protein product: CASSQERGIGTDTQYF.

This chain links TRBV27 with TRBJ1-4; 9 bases are a match to TRBD1. Germline V CDR1 and CDR2: MNHEY, SMNVEV (reference sequence). V lost 5 bases, J lost 5 bases, and 6 bases stayed unmatched. The CDR3 totals 15 residues. CDR3 DNA: TGTGCCAGCAGTCCGTACAGGGGGCTAAATGAAAAACTGTTTTTT. It is translated as CASSPYRGLNEKLFF.

This chain uses TRBV28 with TRBJ2-7; 7 bases are shared with TRBD1. Germline assignment: CDR1 MDHEN and CDR2 SYDVKM. The length of the CDR3 is 14 residues. The J segment lost 4 bases and the V segment lost 2 bases, leaving 5 bases of the junction unmatched. The CDR3 nucleotides are TGTGCCAGCAGTTTAGATAGGGGGCTTTACGAGCAGTACTTC. Amino acid sequence: CASSLDRGLYEQYF.

The chain couples TRBV29-1 to TRBJ2-7; tentatively, D is TRBD1 (5 bases). V was clipped by 4 bases and J by 1 base, with 8 bases between them. CDR1 and CDR2 (germline): SQVTM, ANQGSEA. The CDR3 is 12 amino acids. For the CDR3, the DNA is TGCAGCGTTGTTGGGGCTTCCTACGAGCAGTACTTC. As protein: CSVVGASYEQYF.